This T cell receptor beta chain appears in the sequencing data of a study of T-cell memory formation after mild COVID-19 (dated by TCRdb to the early 2020s). The study in broad terms: Most TCR sequence clusters were specific to one of the two donors. In a couple of donors, T-cell clones that expanded and contracted after mild COVID-19 were tracked by sequencing TCRalpha and TCRbeta repertoires over time. Two young, previously healthy adult volunteers, one female and one male, were included in the cohort. Overall results and qualifications from the work: Only two mild cases were covered in the study, and larger cohorts including severe cases with pre-infection samples were considered necessary. The detection of some responding clones in pre-infection memory suggests that pre-existing cross-reactive memory T cells joined the SARS-CoV-2 response. Contracting CD4+ clones turned up mainly in the CM and EM memory subsets, whereas EMRA was where CD8+ clones were enriched. From day 15 to 85, contracting clones showed balanced CD4/CD8 phenotypes, whereas a second wave of clones that expanded from day 15 to 37 leaned towards CD4+. Whether the second-wave clones peaking on day 37 were SARS-CoV-2 specific was not confirmed.

This clonotype was recorded a few times. The target of this receptor is not known. It has no much larger one-base neighbor in the sample; base qualities were not kept. Trimmed from V: 8 bases; trimmed from J: 0 bases; junction bases lacking a gene match: 14. The CDR3 goes from the cysteine to the phenylalanine over 17 residues. Just CDR3 DNA is preserved here, 51 bases in frame from base 1. PBMCs were isolated by Ficoll-Paque density gradient centrifugation. TCRdb lists the instrument as Illumina NovaSeq 6000. cDNA libraries for TCRalpha and TCRbeta were prepared by 5'RACE using constant-segment primers, with sample barcodes and unique molecular identifiers added. RNA was extracted from every sample with Trizol reagent. Amplification of the libraries took two PCR steps, and the second step added a second sample barcode plus Illumina TruSeq adapters. The libraries were sequenced on an Illumina NovaSeq using 2 x 150 bp paired-end reads. In the authors' own workflow: Demultiplexing of reads and collapsing into UMI-guided consensus sequences were performed with migec v1.2.7. With mixcr v2.1.11, UMI consensuses were aligned to TRA and TRB V and J templates and assembled into clonotypes. A clonotype was counted as expanded or contracted only when both edgeR and NoisET called the clonotype significant, with the noise models trained on biological replicates. For edgeR calls, the cutoffs were a false discovery rate-adjusted p below 0.01 and a log2 fold-change threshold of 1. As an exploratory analysis of dynamics, PCA with hierarchical clustering was applied to max-normalized trajectories of the 1000 most abundant clonotypes. Separately sequenced CD4+ and CD8+ repertoires were used to assign the CD4 or CD8 phenotype of responding clones. In TCRdb, the public reads were trimmed at Q25 with fastp and aligned with MiXCR, with productive beta chains retained. Rows merge per CDR3 protein into single entries with the most common DNA and genes. These V and J calls rely on TCRdb rather than the paper's analysis. Within this sample are 150,000 to 200,000 distinct CDR3 sequences, with about a fifth of them counted one time only. The ten largest make up under 25% of the sample.

This chain is built from TRBV12-3 or TRBV12-4 and TRBJ1-1; TRBD1 aligns with 8 central bases. What was sequenced was PBMCs or a T cell subset sorted from them (not recorded which). This TCR derives from an adult woman who had mild COVID-19 (a few samples of this study predate the infection). The sample titles of this study are shuffled in the database, so cell type and time point are left out; the donor was told from shared clones. The CDR3 reads as follows: CASGHPGQVTMNTEAFF. The bases are TGTGCCAGCGGTCACCCGGGACAGGTAACAATGAACACTGAAGCTTTCTTT.